The text below deals with one T cell receptor beta chain. Its target is unknown. This sample is part of a study of cytomegalovirus exposure and HLA in healthy donors. Study observations and caveats: In a later analysis, donors in an Asian-associated ancestry cluster reportedly had fewer N-insertions in productive TCRs than the cohort mean.

Germline loops: CDR1 SGDLS, CDR2 YYNGEE. Deletions cut 3 bases from V and 4 bases from J, with 13 bases between. The CDR3 sequence is 15 residues long. The PCR employed 60 Vbeta primers together with 13 Jbeta primers. Produced via immunoSEQ multiplex PCR; TCRdb's table is partial and in-frame only. The sample yields some 77,000 clones, over 70% seen once. The receptor was derived from a woman between 45 and 60 years old in good health and CMV-seropositive. Sequenced input: PBMCs. This sequence joins TRBV9 and TRBJ1-4; tentative D call: TRBD1 (5 bases). The CDR3, as DNA: TGTGCCAGCAGCGCCGACGGGGGGTTTAATGAAAAACTGTTTTTT. Amino acids: CASSADGGFNEKLFF.